This T cell receptor (beta chain) is drawn from a study of long-term antiretroviral therapy in people with HIV. The study, taken as a whole, reports: The study found that diversity rose after ART but stayed below transplant donor controls.

At survey level, the immunoSEQ assay was run in its v3.0 version. Using immunoSEQ multiplex PCR, the repertoire was profiled, and TCRdb retains in-frame clones only, with some absent. The sample lists tens of thousands of clones, over 90% occurring once. With regard to this clone: Its antigen remains unidentified.

With 2 bases removed from V and 2 bases from J, the gap between germline ends came to 6 bases. The germline gives CDR1 MNHEY, CDR2 SVGAGI. The CDR3 spans 13 residues. The TCR comes from a woman in her fifties or sixties with HIV. The chain has TRBV6-5 and TRBJ1-1; D gene ambiguous. The input for sequencing was unsorted PBMCs, taken 4.1 years after starting antiretroviral therapy. CDR3 amino acids: CASSYALNTEAFF. In nucleotides, the CDR3 is TGTGCCAGCAGTTACGCTCTTAACACTGAAGCTTTCTTT.